This T cell receptor (beta chain) came from a study of blood T cell repertoires in COVID-19. The study assigned cohorts using participant-reported clinical history. During the 2 weeks before they entered the study, exposed participants had met someone with a PCR-confirmed or clinician-diagnosed COVID-19 case. Data came from immunoSEQ multiplex PCR; TCRdb stores just in-frame clones and leaves some out. The sample includes some 300,000 clones, roughly 89% of them seen just once. The CDR3 spans 12 residues. Germline lookup yields CDR1 MDHEN and CDR2 SYDVKM. The sequence was obtained from a woman between 50 and 59 years old who had been exposed to COVID-19. The sequencing input was PBMCs or T cells enriched from blood (not recorded which). The chain employs TRBV28 and TRBJ1-2; 9 nucleotides align to TRBD1. CDR3 loop: CAGRTGDYGYTF. DNA for the CDR3: TGTGCTGGCCGGACAGGGGACTATGGCTACACCTTC.